This TCR beta chain was retrieved from a study of graft-versus-host responses after intestinal transplantation. This CDR3 comprises 16 residues. Germline V lookup: CDR1 SGHRS, CDR2 YFSETQ. V shed 0 bases and J shed 3 bases, with 15 bases lying between them. This table comes from immunoSEQ multiplex PCR, and its TCRdb copy is limited to in-frame clones, with some not included. Here the sample spans tens of thousands of clones, just under 95% being singletons. The chain links TRBV5-1 to TRBJ1-2; D is undetermined. This TCR came from a human patient who received an intestinal transplant, so some T cells may come from the graft donor. This material consisted of bone marrow, taken roughly 110 weeks after intestinal transplantation. CDR3 amino acids: CASSLAVPTLDYGYTF. CDR3 coding DNA: TGCGCCAGCAGCTTGGCCGTCCCCACCCTAGACTATGGCTACACCTTC.